The 20 T cell receptor beta chains listed next were all sequenced from one sample in a study of T cells in Graves' hyperthyroidism and ophthalmopathy. RNA transcripts gave rise to amplified TCR beta CDR3 regions. First-round RT-PCR targeting the TCR CDR3 was performed with the HTBI primer set. TCRdb redid the calling of the multiplex PCR reads with MiXCR, one entry per CDR3 protein. Here the sample spans roughly 500,000 distinct CDR3 sequences, 11% to 15% being singletons. Material: blood. The receptor source for this set is a woman aged 25 to 39 with Graves' hyperthyroidism that later progressed to Graves' ophthalmopathy.

This clonotype was observed many times. V usage is TRBV19 and J usage is TRBJ1-1; D is unclear. The germline V gene encodes CDR1 LNHDA and CDR2 SQIVND (reference sequence). This CDR3 is built from 14 residues. The V gene lost 3 bases and the J gene lost 1 base, with 9 bases spanning the gap. The CDR3 spells CASSIGSGNTEAFF. The CDR3 DNA is TGTGCCAGTAGTATCGGGTCGGGGAACACTGAAGCTTTCTTT.

This clonotype was seen repeatedly, ten times or more. The chain links TRBV3-1 to TRBJ2-7, with D possibly matching TRBD2 (6 bases). This CDR3 is built from 14 residues. Looked up from germline, CDR1 is LGHDT and CDR2 is YNNKEL (reference sequence). V dropped 7 bases and J dropped 0 bases, with 13 bases sitting between them. CDR3 sequence: CASTWGRSSYEQYF. The CDR3 bases are TGTGCCAGCACTTGGGGGAGGAGCTCCTACGAGCAGTACTTC.

This clonotype was observed a handful of times. This sequence joins TRBV28 and TRBJ2-7; 7 bases are shared with TRBD1. The CDR3 has 14 amino acids. V dropped 3 bases and J dropped 4; count of bases not matched to a gene: 6. Germline CDR1 MDHEN, CDR2 SYDVKM. The CDR3 DNA follows: TGTGCCAGCAGTTTTGGGGGACAGATTTACGAGCAGTACTTC. Its protein is CASSFGGQIYEQYF.

This clonotype was seen many times. The chain links TRBV6-2 or TRBV6-3 to TRBJ2-7, with TRBD1 as a possible D gene (5 bases). The CDR3 totals 14 residues. CDR1 is MNHEY and CDR2 is SVGEGT in the germline V gene. V lost 8 bases and J lost 2, with 16 bases in between. The CDR3 region has the DNA TGTGCCAGCCACCAGGGTTCGGTCACCTACGAGCAGTACTTC. It specifies CASHQGSVTYEQYF.

This clonotype has more than one count but fewer than ten. This chain connects TRBV28 to TRBJ1-4; D call uncertain. CDR1 and CDR2 from the germline V gene are MDHEN and SYDVKM. Trimming left V 2 bases short and J 3 bases short, with 16 bases between. CDR3 length: 17 residues. The CDR3 sequence is CASSLKGLIASNEKLFF. The CDR3 DNA follows: TGTGCCAGCAGTTTAAAGGGCTTGATTGCATCTAATGAAAAACTGTTTTTT.

Many counts were recorded for this clonotype. This chain connects TRBV2 to TRBJ2-1; 10 bases line up with TRBD1. Germline CDR1 reads SNHLY; CDR2 reads FYNNEI. Unmatched junction bases numbered 4, after V lost 7 bases and J lost 1 base. This CDR3 spans 15 amino acids. The CDR3 protein is CASKGDRGSYNEQFF. DNA for the CDR3: TGTGCCAGCAAGGGGGACAGGGGATCCTACAATGAGCAGTTCTTC.

This clonotype showed up many times. The rearrangement links TRBV13 to TRBJ1-2, with D unresolved. Germline V lookup: CDR1 PRHDT, CDR2 FYEKMQ (reference sequence). The V and J ends lost 0 bases and 10 bases respectively, with 12 bases between them. The CDR3 totals 13 residues. Here the CDR3 reads CASSLGGSGNYTF. The CDR3 region has the DNA TGTGCCAGCAGCTTAGGTGGCAGCGGCAACTACACCTTC.

This chain uses TRBV27 with TRBJ2-7; 9 bases are a match to TRBD2. The CDR3 covers 14 residues. The ends lost 4 bases at V and 2 bases at J; junction bases unmatched: 3. Germline loops: CDR1 MNHEY, CDR2 SMNVEV (reference sequence). In DNA, the CDR3 is TGTGCCAGCAGTTATAGCGGGAGACCCTACGAGCAGTACTTC. Its protein product is CASSYSGRPYEQYF.

This clonotype occurred many times. V usage is TRBV19 and J usage is TRBJ2-5; 8 bases line up with TRBD2. Germline loops: CDR1 LNHDA, CDR2 SQIVND (reference sequence). With 7 bases clipped from V and 2 bases from J, the junction kept 6 bases outside the gene matches. CDR3 length: 14 amino acids. The CDR3 DNA reads TGTGCCAGTATCCCGGGGGGGTTACAAGAGACCCAGTACTTC. This translates into CASIPGGLQETQYF.

In its sample, this clonotype was seen many times. The rearrangement joins TRBV7-2 to TRBJ2-3; D may be TRBD2 (5 bases). Germline V gives CDR1 SGHTA, CDR2 FQGNSA. V lost 4 bases and J lost 2, with 10 bases in between. The CDR3 extends over 14 amino acids. CDR3 DNA sequence: TGTGCCAGCAGCTCACTAGTATCCACAGATACGCAGTATTTT. It encodes CASSSLVSTDTQYF.

This clonotype showed up many times. The junction does not match germline at one end; this may be a read error. CDR3 loop: CASSITDTQYF. The CDR3 DNA sequence: TGTGCCAGCAGTATCACAGATACGCAGTATTTT. The rearrangement links TRBV19 to TRBJ2-3, with no clear D. Germline V gives CDR1 LNHDA, CDR2 SQIVND (reference sequence). The CDR3 extends over 11 amino acids.

This clonotype was seen ten or more times. The chain recombines TRBV6-1 with TRBJ2-1; no definite D call. The length of the CDR3 is 15 residues. From germline, CDR1 is MNHNS and CDR2 SASEGT. Trimming took 7 bases from V and 1 from J, leaving 14 bases between them. As DNA, the CDR3 is TGTGCCAGCAAAGGTGGCACTACGTCCTACAATGAGCAGTTCTTC. Its protein product is CASKGGTTSYNEQFF.

At least ten counts were recorded for this clonotype. The gene calls are TRBV7-2 and TRBJ1-6, with 10 positions matching TRBD1. Germline V CDR1 and CDR2: SGHTA, FQGNSA. CDR3 length: 15 residues. V lost 1 base, J lost 10 bases, and 4 bases stayed unmatched. The CDR3 DNA reads TGTGCCAGCAGCTTAGGACAGGGGGCGCAATCACCCCTCCACTTT. This gives the protein CASSLGQGAQSPLHF.

There are many counts of this clonotype. This chain joins TRBV6-2 or TRBV6-3 and TRBJ2-5; the D is unclear. V was clipped by 8 bases and J by 5 bases, with 15 bases between them. Germline V gene lookup returns CDR1 MNHEY and CDR2 SVGEGT. This CDR3 region has 13 residues. CDR3 sequence: CASGTGVGETQYF. In nucleotides, the CDR3 is TGTGCCAGCGGAACTGGGGTAGGGGAGACCCAGTACTTC.

Many counts were recorded for this clonotype. The J gene is TRBJ1-2, the V gene TRBV19; D is uncertain. The CDR3 contains 13 residues. Trimming stripped 6 bases from V and 4 bases from J, with 12 bases between. Germline lookup yields CDR1 LNHDA and CDR2 SQIVND (reference sequence). CDR3 amino acids: CASRKKEIYGYTF. CDR3 coding DNA: TGTGCCAGTAGGAAGAAGGAGATCTATGGCTACACCTTC. Drawing the rest from reference TRBV19 and TRBJ1-2, the complete variable domain is DGGITQSPKYLFRKEGQNVTLSCEQNLNHDAMYWYRQDPGQGLRLIYYSQIVNDFQKGDIAEGYSVSREKKESFPLTVTSAQKNPTAFYLCASRKKEIYGYTFGSGTRLTVV.

V usage is TRBV11-3 and J usage is TRBJ2-7; TRBD2 aligns across 7 bases. Looked up from germline, CDR1 is SGHNT and CDR2 is YENEEA. This CDR3 spans 16 amino acids. Trimming removed 1 base from V and 3 bases from J; junction bases left unmatched: 9. CDR3 sequence (DNA): TGTGCCAGCAGCTTAGGTGTACGGGGGGACCACTACGAGCAGTACTTC. It codes for CASSLGVRGDHYEQYF.

This clonotype occurred many times. The rearrangement joins TRBV12-5 to TRBJ2-1; D tentatively reads TRBD1 or TRBD2 (5 bases each). Germline lookup yields CDR1 LGHNT and CDR2 FRNRAP. This CDR3 has 17 residues. The V end was cut by 2 bases, the J end by 1 base, with 15 bases between. CDR3 in DNA: TGTGCTAGTGGTTTGCCCCCCCGGGACGAGTCCTACAATGAGCAGTTCTTC. Translated, it gives CASGLPPRDESYNEQFF.

This clonotype came up a few times. J is TRBJ2-1 and V is TRBV9; D unresolved. This CDR3 has 16 amino acids. Trimming shortened V by 0 bases and J by 4 bases, and 14 bases separated the two germline ends. Germline assignment: CDR1 SGDLS and CDR2 YYNGEE. CDR3 in amino acids: CASSVEGQSLYNEQFF. The CDR3 DNA reads TGTGCCAGCAGCGTAGAAGGGCAGAGCCTTTACAATGAGCAGTTCTTC.

This clonotype was recorded at least ten times. The chain links TRBV11-2 to TRBJ1-1; D unresolved. Germline V CDR1 and CDR2: SGHAT, FQNNGV. The length of the CDR3 is 14 residues. The V and J ends lost 5 bases and 1 base respectively, with 11 bases between them. This chain's CDR3 is CASSAGYGNTEAFF. Written as DNA, the CDR3 is TGTGCCAGCAGCGCGGGCTACGGGAACACTGAAGCTTTCTTT.

The chain is built from TRBV9 and TRBJ2-2; possibly TRBD1 for D (6 bases). Germline CDR1 is SGDLS and CDR2 is YYNGEE. Deletions cut 1 base from V and 1 base from J, with 8 bases between. This CDR3 has 15 amino acids. The DNA of the CDR3 is TGTGCCAGCAGCGTAACAGGGTTGAACACCGGGGAGCTGTTTTTT. This codes for CASSVTGLNTGELFF.